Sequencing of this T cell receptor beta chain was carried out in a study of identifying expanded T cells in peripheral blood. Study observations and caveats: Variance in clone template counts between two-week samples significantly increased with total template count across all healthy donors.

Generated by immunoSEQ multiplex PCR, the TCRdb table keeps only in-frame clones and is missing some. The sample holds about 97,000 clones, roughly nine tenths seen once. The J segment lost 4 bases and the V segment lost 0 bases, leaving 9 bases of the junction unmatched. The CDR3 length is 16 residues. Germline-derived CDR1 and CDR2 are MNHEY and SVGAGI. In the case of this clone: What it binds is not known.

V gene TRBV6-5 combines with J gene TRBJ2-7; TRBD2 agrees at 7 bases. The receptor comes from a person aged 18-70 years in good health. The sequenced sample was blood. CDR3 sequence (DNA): TGTGCCAGCAGTTACTCTGGAGGGAGGGGAGGGTACGAGCAGTACTTC. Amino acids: CASSYSGGRGGYEQYF.